A selection of T cell receptor beta chains follows, all from one sample in a study of metastatic and nonmetastatic thyroid tumors. MiXCR re-clonotyped the PCR reads for TCRdb. Of about 40,000 clones in the sample, 13% are singletons; the top ten hold 8% to 9.5%. The source material was blood. These receptors came from a female donor with papillary thyroid cancer or a benign thyroid nodule (not recorded which). Some clones in this sample may be carry-over from other donors' samples. CDR3s include the opening cysteine and the closing phenylalanine or tryptophan. The D gene is left open where the match is weak. Only part of the rows carry a size: once, few, many, or a class if the clone is expanded.

clone size	J gene	D gene	V gene	CDR3 protein	CDR3 DNA
many	TRBJ2-7	TRBD1	TRBV5-1	CASRTGGGEQYF	TGCGCCAGCAGGACAGGGGGAGGAGAGCAGTACTTC
many	TRBJ2-1	.	TRBV6-1	CASSVIRPTNEQFF	TGTGCCAGCAGTGTAATAAGACCGACTAATGAGCAGTTCTTC
many	TRBJ2-5	.	TRBV18	CASSRVRTGQETQYF	TGTGCCAGCTCACGGGTCCGTACGGGACAAGAGACCCAGTACTTC
many	TRBJ1-1	.	TRBV3-1	CASSQGRRVGNTEAFF	TGTGCCAGCAGCCAAGGTCGCCGGGTGGGGAACACTGAAGCTTTCTTT
many	TRBJ1-2	TRBD1	TRBV3-1	CASSQAGGDYGYTF	TGTGCCAGCAGCCAGGCAGGGGGCGACTATGGCTACACCTTC
many	TRBJ2-2	.	TRBV27	CASSSSGGELFF	TGTGCCAGCAGTTCAAGCGGCGGGGAGCTGTTTTTT
many	TRBJ1-2	.	TRBV6-1	CASSPTGNYGYTF	TGTGCCAGCAGCCCAACAGGGAACTATGGCTACACCTTC
many	TRBJ2-7	.	TRBV7-9	CASSSDGKGREQYF	TGTGCCAGCAGCTCGGACGGGAAGGGGAGGGAGCAGTACTTC
many	TRBJ2-7	.	TRBV7-3	CASSPSRGSYEQYF	TGTGCCAGCAGCCCATCCAGGGGATCCTACGAGCAGTACTTC
few	TRBJ1-1	.	TRBV28	CASSFRGRLVNTEAFF	TGTGCCAGCAGTTTTCGAGGGAGATTGGTGAACACTGAAGCTTTCTTT
many	TRBJ1-1	.	TRBV5-1	CASSHRKNTEAFF	TGCGCCAGCTCACACAGGAAGAACACTGAAGCTTTCTTT
many	TRBJ2-1	TRBD2	TRBV2	CASSGGLAETSSYNEQFF	TGTGCCAGCAGCGGGGGACTAGCGGAAACCAGCTCCTACAATGAGCAGTTCTTC
many	TRBJ2-2	TRBD1	TRBV6-2/TRBV6-3	CASKDRRDGELFF	TGTGCCAGCAAGGACAGGAGAGACGGGGAGCTGTTTTTT
many	TRBJ1-4	.	TRBV12-3/TRBV12-4	CASSLVWGVGEKLFF	TGTGCCAGCAGTTTGGTGTGGGGGGTAGGCGAAAAACTGTTTTTT
many	TRBJ1-4	.	TRBV9	CASSVEADSNEKLFF	TGTGCCAGCAGCGTAGAGGCAGATTCTAATGAAAAACTGTTTTTT
many	TRBJ1-4	TRBD1	TRBV5-1	CASSRSTGEKLFF	TGCGCCAGCAGCCGATCGACAGGGGAAAAACTGTTTTTT
many	TRBJ2-1	TRBD2	TRBV28	CASSSTSGRAGTGFF	TGTGCCAGCAGTTCGACTAGCGGGAGGGCCGGGACGGGATTCTTC
many	TRBJ2-7	.	TRBV4-2	CASSQEDAGSYEQYF	TGTGCCAGCAGCCAAGAAGACGCCGGCTCCTACGAGCAGTACTTC
many	TRBJ1-4	.	TRBV12-3/TRBV12-4	CASSGRNEKLFF	TGTGCCAGCAGTGGAAGGAATGAAAAACTGTTTTTT
many	TRBJ2-1	TRBD1	TRBV2	CASSGAGQGVGEQFF	TGTGCCAGCAGTGGGGCAGGACAGGGTGTGGGTGAGCAGTTCTTC
many	TRBJ1-4	TRBD1	TRBV5-1	CASSPDTGTGNEKLFF	TGCGCCAGCAGCCCTGATACCGGGACAGGGAATGAAAAACTGTTTTTT
.	TRBJ1-5	.	TRBV6-1	CATRIKSNEPQHF	TGTGCCACCAGAATCAAGAGCAATGAGCCCCAGCATTTT
many	TRBJ2-7	.	TRBV5-1	CASSLEWREYEQYF	TGCGCCAGCAGCTTGGAGTGGAGGGAATACGAGCAGTACTTC
.	TRBJ2-5	TRBD2	TRBV19	CASSRTPGGETQYF	TGTGCCAGTAGTCGGACTCCGGGGGGAGAGACCCAGTACTTC
.	TRBJ2-5	.	TRBV5-6	CASSPLEGETQYF	TGTGCCAGCAGCCCCTTAGAGGGGGAGACCCAGTACTTC
few	TRBJ2-7	.	TRBV24-1	CATSSATGYHEQYF	TGTGCCACCAGTTCCGCCACGGGGTACCACGAGCAGTACTTC
.	TRBJ1-2	.	TRBV2	CASRSAGGLTF	TGTGCCAGCAGGAGTGCGGGGGGCTTGACCTTC
many	TRBJ1-2	.	TRBV5-5	CASSLGRAGGGYTF	TGTGCCAGCAGCTTGGGTAGGGCCGGAGGGGGCTACACCTTC
.	TRBJ2-7	.	TRBV28	CASSLGRPGEQYF	TGTGCCAGCAGTTTGGGGAGACCCGGAGAGCAGTACTTC
many	TRBJ1-1	.	TRBV20-1	CSAPRLTSGDEAFF	TGCAGTGCTCCTCGTTTAACCTCTGGTGATGAAGCTTTCTTT
medium-sized	TRBJ2-2	.	TRBV6-1	CASRTLNTGELFF	TGTGCCAGCAGGACACTAAACACCGGGGAGCTGTTTTTT
many	TRBJ1-2	.	TRBV4-1	CARQRLNYGYTF	TGCGCCAGACAGCGGCTTAACTATGGCTACACCTTC
many	TRBJ1-4	TRBD1	TRBV30	CGGQHNEKLFF	TGTGGGGGACAGCATAATGAAAAACTGTTTTTT
many	TRBJ1-4	TRBD1	TRBV5-1	CASSGGQGRVEKLFF	TGCGCCAGCAGCGGAGGACAGGGACGGGTTGAAAAACTGTTTTTT
medium-sized	TRBJ1-2	.	TRBV6-1	CASRSGLGYTF	TGTGCCAGCAGATCAGGGCTTGGCTACACCTTC
many	TRBJ2-3	.	TRBV6-1	CASSENLGPTDTQYF	TGTGCCAGCAGCGAAAATCTGGGGCCCACAGATACGCAGTATTTT
many	TRBJ2-1	.	TRBV19	CASKYNEQFF	TGTGCCAGCAAGTACAATGAGCAGTTCTTC
many	TRBJ2-5	TRBD2	TRBV2	CASRKPGTSGTQETQYF	TGTGCCAGCAGAAAACCCGGGACTAGCGGAACCCAAGAGACCCAGTACTTC
many	TRBJ2-2	.	TRBV7-9	CASSLALGELFF	TGTGCCAGCAGCTTAGCGCTCGGGGAGCTGTTTTTT